This T cell receptor (beta chain) was sequenced during a study of T cells in Graves' hyperthyroidism and ophthalmopathy. Study observations and caveats: The model identified upcoming ophthalmopathy a median 6.5 months ahead of onset.

It was RNA transcripts that yielded the amplified TCR beta CDR3 regions. HTBI primers were employed in a first-round RT-PCR of the TCR CDR3. A single record per CDR3 protein comes from TCRdb applying MiXCR to the multiplex PCR reads. The sample shows about 700,000 distinct CDR3 sequences, approximately 14% of them seen only once. Graves' hyperthyroidism is called stable when ophthalmopathy does not progress within 18 months. Hyperthyroidism, newly diagnosed and lasting under 2 months, affected patients aged 18 to 65. In making diagnoses, clinical symptoms, serum thyroxine and TRAb, thyroid ultrasound and orbital computed tomography were all used. This clonotype was detected a few times. The antigen is unknown. The germline CDR1 and CDR2 sequences are MDHEN and SYDVKM. The CDR3 contains 15 residues. Trimming took 5 bases from V and 7 from J; bases not matched to a gene: 8.

Material: blood. This TCR came from a woman between 18 and 30 years old with Graves' hyperthyroidism. The V and J genes are TRBV28 and TRBJ1-4; 9 positions agree with TRBD1. DNA of the CDR3: TGTGCCAGCAGTCTCGAACAGGGGGCATCTGAAAAACTGTTTTTT. This encodes CASSLEQGASEKLFF.